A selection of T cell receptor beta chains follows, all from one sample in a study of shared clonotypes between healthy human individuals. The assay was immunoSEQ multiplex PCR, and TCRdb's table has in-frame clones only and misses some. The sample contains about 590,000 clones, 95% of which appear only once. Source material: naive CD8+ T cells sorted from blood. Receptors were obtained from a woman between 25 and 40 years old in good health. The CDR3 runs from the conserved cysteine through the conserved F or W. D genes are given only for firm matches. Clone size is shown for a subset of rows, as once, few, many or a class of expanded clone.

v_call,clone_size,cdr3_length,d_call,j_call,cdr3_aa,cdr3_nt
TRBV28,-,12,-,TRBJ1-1,CASSFGTFEAFF,TGTGCCAGCAGTTTTGGGACATTTGAAGCTTTCTTT
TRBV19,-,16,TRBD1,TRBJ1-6,CASRGPRTGGLAPLHF,TGTGCCAGTAGAGGCCCTAGGACAGGGGGTCTAGCACCCCTCCACTTT
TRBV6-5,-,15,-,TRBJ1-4,CASSTGRLRGEKLFF,TGTGCCAGCAGTACCGGGAGACTCCGGGGTGAAAAACTGTTTTTT
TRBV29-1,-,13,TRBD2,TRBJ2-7,CSVERLAGDEQYF,TGCAGCGTTGAAAGGCTAGCGGGAGACGAGCAGTACTTC
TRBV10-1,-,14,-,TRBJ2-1,CASSDRGIYNEQFF,TGCGCCAGCAGTGATAGGGGGATCTACAATGAGCAGTTCTTC
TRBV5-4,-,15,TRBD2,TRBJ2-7,CASSPKSGNSYEQYF,TGTGCCAGCAGCCCGAAAAGCGGGAACTCCTACGAGCAGTACTTC
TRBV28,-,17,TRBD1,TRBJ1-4,CASSTPLRDRDREKLFF,TGTGCCAGCAGTACCCCACTCCGAGACAGGGACAGGGAAAAACTGTTTTTT
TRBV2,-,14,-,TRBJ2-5,CASSDILLGETQYF,TGTGCCAGCAGTGACATCCTCCTCGGGGAGACCCAGTACTTC
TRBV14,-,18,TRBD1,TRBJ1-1,CASSQDHGAGGRRTEAFF,TGTGCCAGCAGCCAAGATCATGGGGCAGGGGGCAGGAGGACTGAAGCTTTCTTT
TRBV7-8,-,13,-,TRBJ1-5,CASSLSAGVAADF,TGTGCCAGCAGCTTATCCGCGGGTGTAGCGGCCGATTTT
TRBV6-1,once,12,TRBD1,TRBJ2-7,CASSTGVHEQYF,TGTGCCAGCAGTACAGGGGTCCACGAGCAGTACTTC
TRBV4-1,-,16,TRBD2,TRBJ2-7,CASSHPEVAGTYEQYF,TGCGCCAGCAGCCATCCAGAGGTAGCGGGAACCTACGAGCAGTACTTC